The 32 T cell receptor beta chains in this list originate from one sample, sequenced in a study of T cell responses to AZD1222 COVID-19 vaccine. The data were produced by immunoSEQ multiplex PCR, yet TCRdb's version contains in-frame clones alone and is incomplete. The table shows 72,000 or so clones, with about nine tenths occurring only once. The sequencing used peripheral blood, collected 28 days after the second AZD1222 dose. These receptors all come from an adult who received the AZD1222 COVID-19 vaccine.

The CDR3 loop is CASSSGTGLEEQYF. CDR3 sequence (DNA): TGTGCCAGCAGTTCGGGGACAGGCTTAGAAGAGCAGTACTTC. The V and J genes are TRBV28 and TRBJ2-7, with 8 bases matching TRBD1. The germline V gene encodes CDR1 MDHEN and CDR2 SYDVKM. The CDR3 is 14 amino acids. Trimming removed 4 bases from V and 7 bases from J; junction bases left unmatched: 9.

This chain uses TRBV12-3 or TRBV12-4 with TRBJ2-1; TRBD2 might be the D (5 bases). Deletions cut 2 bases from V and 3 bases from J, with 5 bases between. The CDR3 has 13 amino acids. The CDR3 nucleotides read TGTGCCAGCAGTTTAACTAGCTACAATGAGCAGTTCTTC. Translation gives CASSLTSYNEQFF.

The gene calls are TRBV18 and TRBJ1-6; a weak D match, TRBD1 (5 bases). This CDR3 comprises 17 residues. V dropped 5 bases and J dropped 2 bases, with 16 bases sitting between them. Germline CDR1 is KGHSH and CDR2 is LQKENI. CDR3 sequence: CASSSQGPLTYNSPLHF. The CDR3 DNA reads TGTGCCAGCTCATCGCAGGGCCCACTCACCTATAATTCACCCCTCCACTTT.

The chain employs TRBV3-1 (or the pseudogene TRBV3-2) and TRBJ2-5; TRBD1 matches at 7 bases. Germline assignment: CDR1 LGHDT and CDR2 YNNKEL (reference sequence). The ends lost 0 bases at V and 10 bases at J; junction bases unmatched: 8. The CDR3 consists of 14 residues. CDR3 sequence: CASSQEGSPGGQYF. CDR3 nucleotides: TGTGCCAGCAGCCAAGAAGGGTCCCCAGGGGGCCAGTACTTC.

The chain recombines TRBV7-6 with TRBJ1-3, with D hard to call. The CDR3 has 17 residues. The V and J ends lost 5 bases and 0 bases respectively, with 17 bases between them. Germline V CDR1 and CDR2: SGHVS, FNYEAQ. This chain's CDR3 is CASSPYGRQVSGNTIYF. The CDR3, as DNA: TGTGCCAGCAGCCCTTATGGCAGGCAAGTCTCTGGAAACACCATATATTTT.

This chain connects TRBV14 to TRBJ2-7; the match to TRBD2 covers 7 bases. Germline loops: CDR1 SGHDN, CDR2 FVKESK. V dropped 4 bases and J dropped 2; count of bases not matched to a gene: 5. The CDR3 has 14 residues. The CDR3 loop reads CASSPGGLTYEQYF. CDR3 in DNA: TGTGCCAGCAGCCCCGGGGGACTAACCTACGAGCAGTACTTC. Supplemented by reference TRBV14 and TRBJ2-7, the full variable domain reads EAGVTQFPSHSVIEKGQTVTLRCDPISGHDNLYWYRRVMGKEIKFLLHFVKESKQDESGMPNNRFLAERTGGTYSTLKVQPAELEDSGVYFCASSPGGLTYEQYFGPGTRLTVT.

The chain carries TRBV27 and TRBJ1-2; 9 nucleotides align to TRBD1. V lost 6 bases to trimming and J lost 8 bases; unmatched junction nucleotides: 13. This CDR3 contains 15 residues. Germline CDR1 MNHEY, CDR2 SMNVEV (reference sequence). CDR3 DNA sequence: TGTGCCAGCAGCATCTCCCCGGGACAGGGCCGCGGCTACACCTTC. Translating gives CASSISPGQGRGYTF.

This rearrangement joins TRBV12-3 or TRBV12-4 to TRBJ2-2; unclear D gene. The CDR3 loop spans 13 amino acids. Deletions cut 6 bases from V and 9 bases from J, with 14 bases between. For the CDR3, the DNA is TGTGCCAGCAGCTCTCTACCAGACAGGGAGCTGTTTTTT. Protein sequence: CASSSLPDRELFF.

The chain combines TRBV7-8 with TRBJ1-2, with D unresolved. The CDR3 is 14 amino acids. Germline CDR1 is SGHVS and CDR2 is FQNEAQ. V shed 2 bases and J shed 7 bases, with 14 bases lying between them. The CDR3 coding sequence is TGTGCCAGCAGCTTATATGGGTTTGACCGTGGCTACACCTTC. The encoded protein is CASSLYGFDRGYTF. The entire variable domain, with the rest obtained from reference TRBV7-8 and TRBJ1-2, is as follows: GAGVSQSPRYKVAKRGQDVALRCDPISGHVSLFWYQQALGQGPEFLTYFQNEAQLDKSGLPSDRFFAERPEGSVSTLKIQRTQQEDSAVYLCASSLYGFDRGYTFGSGTRLTVV.

The CDR3 DNA reads as TGTGCCAGCAGTGAAAAGCTAGCGAGCACAGATACGCAGTATTTT. It yields the protein CASSEKLASTDTQYF. The chain carries TRBV6-1 and TRBJ2-3; perhaps TRBD2 as D (6 bases). CDR1 is MNHNS and CDR2 is SASEGT in the germline V gene. V shed 2 bases and J shed 0 bases, with 9 bases lying between them. The CDR3 totals 15 residues.

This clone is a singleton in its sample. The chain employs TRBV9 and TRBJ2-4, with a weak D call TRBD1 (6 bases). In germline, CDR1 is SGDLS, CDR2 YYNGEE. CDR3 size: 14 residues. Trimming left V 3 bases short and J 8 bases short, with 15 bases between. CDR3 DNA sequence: TGTGCCAGCAGCGCAGGGGCGATGAAGGACATTCAGTACTTC. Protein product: CASSAGAMKDIQYF.

For the CDR3, the DNA is TGCGCCAGCAGCTTGCGAGGCTACGAGCAGTACTTC. Its protein is CASSLRGYEQYF. The chain couples TRBV5-1 to TRBJ2-7; D not resolved. V lost 1 base and J lost 3, with 5 bases in between. The length of the CDR3 is 12 residues. The germline V gene encodes CDR1 SGHRS and CDR2 YFSETQ.

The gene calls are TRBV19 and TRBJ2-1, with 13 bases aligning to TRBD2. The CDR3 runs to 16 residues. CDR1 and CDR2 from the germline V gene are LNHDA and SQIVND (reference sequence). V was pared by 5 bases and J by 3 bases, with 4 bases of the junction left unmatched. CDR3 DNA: TGTGCCAGTAGTCTAGGGACTAGCGGGAACTACAATGAGCAGTTCTTC. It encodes CASSLGTSGNYNEQFF. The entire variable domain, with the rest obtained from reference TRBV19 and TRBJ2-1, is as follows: DGGITQSPKYLFRKEGQNVTLSCEQNLNHDAMYWYRQDPGQGLRLIYYSQIVNDFQKGDIAEGYSVSREKKESFPLTVTSAQKNPTAFYLCASSLGTSGNYNEQFFGPGTRLTVL.

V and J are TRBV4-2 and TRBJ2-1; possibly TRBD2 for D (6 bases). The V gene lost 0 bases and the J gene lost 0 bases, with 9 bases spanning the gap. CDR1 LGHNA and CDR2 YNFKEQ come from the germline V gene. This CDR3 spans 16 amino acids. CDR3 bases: TGTGCCAGCAGCCAAGATCTGGGGGGCTCCTACAATGAGCAGTTCTTC. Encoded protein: CASSQDLGGSYNEQFF.

The CDR3: CASSEPEKGLEQYF. Written as DNA, the CDR3 is TGTGCCAGCAGTGAACCAGAGAAGGGGCTCGAGCAGTACTTC. J is TRBJ2-7 and V is TRBV6-1; TRBD1 might be the D (5 bases). The CDR3 runs 14 residues. The germline V and J ends were trimmed by 2 bases and 6 bases, with 14 bases remaining between them. Germline V lookup: CDR1 MNHNS, CDR2 SASEGT.

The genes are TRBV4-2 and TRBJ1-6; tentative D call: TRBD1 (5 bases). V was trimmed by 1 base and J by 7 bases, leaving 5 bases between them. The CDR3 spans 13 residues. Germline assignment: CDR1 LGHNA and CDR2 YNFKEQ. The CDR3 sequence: CASSQGGNSPLHF. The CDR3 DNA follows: TGTGCCAGCAGCCAAGGGGGGAATTCACCCCTCCACTTT.

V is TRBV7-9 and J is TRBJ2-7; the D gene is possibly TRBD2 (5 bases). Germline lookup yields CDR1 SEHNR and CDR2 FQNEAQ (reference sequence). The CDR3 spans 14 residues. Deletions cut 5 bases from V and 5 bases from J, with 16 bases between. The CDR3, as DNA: TGTGCCAGCAGCCTTCCCACTAGATCAGACGAGCAGTACTTC. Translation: CASSLPTRSDEQYF.

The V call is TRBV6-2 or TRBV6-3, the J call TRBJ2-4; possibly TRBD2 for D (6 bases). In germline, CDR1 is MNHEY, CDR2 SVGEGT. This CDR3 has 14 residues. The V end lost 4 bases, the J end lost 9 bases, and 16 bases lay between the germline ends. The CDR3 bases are TGTGCCAGCAGTTTGCTAGCGAGTTCCCCCATTCAGTACTTC. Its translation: CASSLLASSPIQYF.

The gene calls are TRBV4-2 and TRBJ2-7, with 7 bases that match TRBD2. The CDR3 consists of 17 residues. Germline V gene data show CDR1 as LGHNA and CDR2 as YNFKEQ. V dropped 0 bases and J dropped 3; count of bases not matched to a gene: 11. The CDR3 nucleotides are TGTGCCAGCAGCCAAGATTCCGGGAGGTCCCATCTCTACGAGCAGTACTTC. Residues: CASSQDSGRSHLYEQYF.

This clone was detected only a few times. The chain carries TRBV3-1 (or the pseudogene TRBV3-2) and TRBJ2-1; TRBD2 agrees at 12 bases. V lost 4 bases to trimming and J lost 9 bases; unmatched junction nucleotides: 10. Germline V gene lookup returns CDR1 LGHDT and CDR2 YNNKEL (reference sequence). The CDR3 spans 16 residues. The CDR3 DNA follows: TGTGCCAGCAGCCCTACTCTGACTAGCGGGAGTAGTGAGCAGTTCTTC. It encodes CASSPTLTSGSSEQFF.

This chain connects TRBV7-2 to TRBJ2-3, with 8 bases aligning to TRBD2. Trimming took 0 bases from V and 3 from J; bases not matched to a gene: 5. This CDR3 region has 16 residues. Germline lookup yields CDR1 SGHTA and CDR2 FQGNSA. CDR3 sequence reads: CASSLAQGGGTDTQYF. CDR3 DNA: TGTGCCAGCAGCTTAGCACAGGGCGGGGGGACAGATACGCAGTATTTT.

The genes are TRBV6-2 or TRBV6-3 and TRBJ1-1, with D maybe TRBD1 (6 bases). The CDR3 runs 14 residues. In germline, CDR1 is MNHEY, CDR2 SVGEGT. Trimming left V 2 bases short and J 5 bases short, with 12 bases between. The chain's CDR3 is CASSYVQGGTEAFF. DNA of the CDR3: TGTGCCAGCAGTTACGTGCAAGGGGGGACTGAAGCTTTCTTT.

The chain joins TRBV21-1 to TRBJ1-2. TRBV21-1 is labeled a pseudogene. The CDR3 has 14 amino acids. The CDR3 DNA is TGTGCCACCTATACCCTCCGGGAGAACTATGGCTACACCTTC. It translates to CATYTLRENYGYTF.

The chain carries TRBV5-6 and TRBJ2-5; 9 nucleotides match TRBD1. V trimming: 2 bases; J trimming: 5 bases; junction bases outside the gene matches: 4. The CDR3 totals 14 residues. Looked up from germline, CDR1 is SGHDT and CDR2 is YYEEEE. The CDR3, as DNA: TGTGCCAGCAGCTTACAGGGGGCGGAGGAGACCCAGTACTTC. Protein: CASSLQGAEETQYF.

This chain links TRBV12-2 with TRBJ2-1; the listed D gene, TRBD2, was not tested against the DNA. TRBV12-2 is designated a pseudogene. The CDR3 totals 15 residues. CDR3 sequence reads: CASRVGLAESIEQFF. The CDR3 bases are TGTGCAAGTCGTGTAGGGCTAGCGGAAAGCATTGAGCAGTTCTTC.

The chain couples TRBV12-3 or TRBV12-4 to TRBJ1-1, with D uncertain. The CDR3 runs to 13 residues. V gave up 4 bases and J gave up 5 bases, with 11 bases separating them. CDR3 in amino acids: CASSSWGQTEAFF. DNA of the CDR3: TGTGCCAGCAGTTCGTGGGGTCAGACTGAAGCTTTCTTT.

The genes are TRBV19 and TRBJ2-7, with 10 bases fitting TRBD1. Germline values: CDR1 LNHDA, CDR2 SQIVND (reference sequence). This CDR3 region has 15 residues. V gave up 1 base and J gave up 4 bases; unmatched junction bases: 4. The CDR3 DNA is TGTGCCAGTAGTATAGGACAGGGGGCGCGGTACGAGCAGTACTTC. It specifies CASSIGQGARYEQYF.

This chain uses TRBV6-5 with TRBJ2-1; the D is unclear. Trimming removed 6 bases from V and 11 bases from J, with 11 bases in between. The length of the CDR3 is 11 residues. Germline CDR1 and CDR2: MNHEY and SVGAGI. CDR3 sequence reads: CASSLGLQQFF. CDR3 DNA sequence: TGTGCCAGCAGCCTCGGTCTACAGCAGTTCTTC.

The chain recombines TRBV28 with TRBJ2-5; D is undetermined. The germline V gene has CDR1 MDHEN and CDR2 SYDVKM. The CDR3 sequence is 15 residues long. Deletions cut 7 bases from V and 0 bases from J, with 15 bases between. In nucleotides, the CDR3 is TGTGCCAGCACCAAGGACCAGATGGACCAAGAGACCCAGTACTTC. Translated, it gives CASTKDQMDQETQYF.

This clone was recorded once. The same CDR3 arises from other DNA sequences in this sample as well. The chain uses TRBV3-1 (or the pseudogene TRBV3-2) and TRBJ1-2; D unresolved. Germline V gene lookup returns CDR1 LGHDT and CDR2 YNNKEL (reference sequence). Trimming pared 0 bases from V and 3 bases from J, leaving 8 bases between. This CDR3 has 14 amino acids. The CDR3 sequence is CASSQDRGHYGYTF. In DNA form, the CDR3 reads TGTGCCAGCAGCCAAGATCGAGGCCACTATGGCTACACCTTC.

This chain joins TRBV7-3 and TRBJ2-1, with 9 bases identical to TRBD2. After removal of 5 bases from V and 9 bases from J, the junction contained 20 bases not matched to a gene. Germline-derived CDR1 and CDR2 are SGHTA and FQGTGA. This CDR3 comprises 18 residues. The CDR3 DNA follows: TGTGCCAGCAGCCTTGGGACTGGGCTAGCGGGACCCCTAGCTGAGCAGTTCTTC. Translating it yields CASSLGTGLAGPLAEQFF.

This chain's CDR3 is CASSSWGQGFDEQYF. DNA for the CDR3: TGTGCCAGCAGCTCCTGGGGACAGGGGTTCGACGAGCAGTACTTC. The rearrangement links TRBV11-3 to TRBJ2-7; 10 nucleotides match TRBD1. V trimming: 4 bases; J trimming: 5 bases; junction bases outside the gene matches: 8. The CDR3 loop spans 15 amino acids. Germline V gene sequence: CDR1 SGHNT, CDR2 YENEEA.